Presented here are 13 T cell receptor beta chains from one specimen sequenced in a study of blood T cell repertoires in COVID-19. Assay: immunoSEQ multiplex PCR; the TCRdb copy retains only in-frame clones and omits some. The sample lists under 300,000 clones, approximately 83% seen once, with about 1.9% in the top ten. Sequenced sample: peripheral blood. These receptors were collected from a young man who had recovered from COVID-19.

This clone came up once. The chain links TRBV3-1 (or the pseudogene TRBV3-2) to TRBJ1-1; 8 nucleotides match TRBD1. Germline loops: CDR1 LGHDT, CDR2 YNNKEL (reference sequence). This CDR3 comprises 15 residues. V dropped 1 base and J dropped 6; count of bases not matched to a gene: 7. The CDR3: CASSQGPGGAAEAFF. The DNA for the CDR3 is TGTGCCAGCAGCCAAGGCCCAGGGGGCGCGGCTGAAGCTTTCTTT.

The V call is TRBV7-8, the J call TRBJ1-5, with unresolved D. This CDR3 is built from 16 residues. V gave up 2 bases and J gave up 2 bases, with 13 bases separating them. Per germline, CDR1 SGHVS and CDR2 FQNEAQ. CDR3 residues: CASSLFRPGGNQPQHF. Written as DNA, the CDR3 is TGTGCCAGCAGCTTATTTAGGCCCGGGGGCAATCAGCCCCAGCATTTT.

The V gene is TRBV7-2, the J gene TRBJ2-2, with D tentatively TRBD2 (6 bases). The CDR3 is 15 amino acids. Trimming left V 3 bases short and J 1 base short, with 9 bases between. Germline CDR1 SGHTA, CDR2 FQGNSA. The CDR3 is CASSFLAMNTGELFF. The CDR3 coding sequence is TGTGCCAGCAGCTTTCTAGCGATGAACACCGGGGAGCTGTTTTTT.

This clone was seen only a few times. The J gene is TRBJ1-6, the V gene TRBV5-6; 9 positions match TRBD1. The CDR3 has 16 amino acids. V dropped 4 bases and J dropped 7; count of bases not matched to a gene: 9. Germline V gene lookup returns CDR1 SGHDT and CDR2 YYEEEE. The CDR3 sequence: CASSRGGQGWNSPLHF. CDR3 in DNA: TGTGCCAGCAGCCGTGGGGGACAGGGTTGGAATTCACCCCTCCACTTT. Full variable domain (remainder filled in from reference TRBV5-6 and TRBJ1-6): DAGVTQSPTHLIKTRGQQVTLRCSPKSGHDTVSWYQQALGQGPQFIFQYYEEEERQRGNFPDRFSGHQFPNYSSELNVNALLLGDSALYLCASSRGGQGWNSPLHFGNGTRLTVT.

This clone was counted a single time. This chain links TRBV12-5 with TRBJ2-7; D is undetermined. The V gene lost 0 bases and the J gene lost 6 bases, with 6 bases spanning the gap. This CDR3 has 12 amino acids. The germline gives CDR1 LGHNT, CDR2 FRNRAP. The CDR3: CASGLVLAEQYF. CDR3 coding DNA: TGTGCTAGTGGTTTGGTACTCGCCGAGCAGTACTTC.

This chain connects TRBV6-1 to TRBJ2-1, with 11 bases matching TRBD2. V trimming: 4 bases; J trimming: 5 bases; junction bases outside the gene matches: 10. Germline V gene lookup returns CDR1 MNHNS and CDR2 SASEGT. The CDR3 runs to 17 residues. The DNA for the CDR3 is TGTGCCAGCAGTGCACTCTTAGCGGGGGGGCCCCACAATGAGCAGTTCTTC. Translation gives CASSALLAGGPHNEQFF.

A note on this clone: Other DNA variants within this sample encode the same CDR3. CDR3 amino acids: CASSLGGNNSPLHF. The DNA for the CDR3 is TGTGCCAGCAGTTTGGGGGGAAATAATTCACCCCTCCACTTT. This chain uses TRBV28 with TRBJ1-6; tentatively, D is TRBD1 (5 bases). Germline CDR1 and CDR2: MDHEN and SYDVKM. The CDR3 loop spans 14 amino acids. Trimming shortened V by 3 bases and J by 5 bases, and 8 bases separated the two germline ends.

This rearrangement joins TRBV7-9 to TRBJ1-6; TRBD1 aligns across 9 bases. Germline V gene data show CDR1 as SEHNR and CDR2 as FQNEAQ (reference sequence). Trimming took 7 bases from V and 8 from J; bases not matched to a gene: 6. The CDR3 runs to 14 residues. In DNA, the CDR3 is TGTGCCAGCACGGGGACAGGGCCCTATTCACCCCTCCACTTT. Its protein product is CASTGTGPYSPLHF.

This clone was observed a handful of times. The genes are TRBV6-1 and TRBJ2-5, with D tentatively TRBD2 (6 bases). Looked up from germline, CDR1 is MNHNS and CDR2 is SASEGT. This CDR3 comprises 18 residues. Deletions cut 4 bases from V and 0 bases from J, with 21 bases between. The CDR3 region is CASSAGGTSLRYQETQYF. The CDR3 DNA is TGTGCCAGCAGTGCAGGTGGGACTTCCTTACGGTACCAAGAGACCCAGTACTTC.

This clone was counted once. CDR3 sequence reads: CASSPRDSRETQYF. CDR3 sequence (DNA): TGTGCCAGCAGCCCCCGGGACTCGAGGGAGACCCAGTACTTC. V usage is TRBV7-2 and J usage is TRBJ2-5; tentatively, D is TRBD2 (6 bases). CDR3 size: 14 residues. The germline CDR1 and CDR2 sequences are SGHTA and FQGNSA. V lost 5 bases, J lost 5 bases, and 15 bases lay in between.

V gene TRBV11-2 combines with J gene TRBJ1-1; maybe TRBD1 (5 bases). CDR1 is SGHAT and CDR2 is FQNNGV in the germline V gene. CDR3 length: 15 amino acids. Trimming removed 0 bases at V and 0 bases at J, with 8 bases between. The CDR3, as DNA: TGTGCCAGCAGCTTAGAGGGACTATTGAACACTGAAGCTTTCTTT. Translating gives CASSLEGLLNTEAFF. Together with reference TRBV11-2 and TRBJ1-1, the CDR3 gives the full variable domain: EAGVAQSPRYKIIEKRQSVAFWCNPISGHATLYWYQQILGQGPKLLIQFQNNGVVDDSQLPKDRFSAERLKGVDSTLKIQPAKLEDSAVYLCASSLEGLLNTEAFFGQGTRLTVV.

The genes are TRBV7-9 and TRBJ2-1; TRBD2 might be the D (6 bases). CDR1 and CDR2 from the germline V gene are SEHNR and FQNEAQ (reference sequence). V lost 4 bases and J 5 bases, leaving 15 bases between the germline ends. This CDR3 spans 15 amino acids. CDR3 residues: CASSSRGTVDNEQFF. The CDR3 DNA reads TGTGCCAGCAGCTCCCGGGGGACGGTCGACAATGAGCAGTTCTTC. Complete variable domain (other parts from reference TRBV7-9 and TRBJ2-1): DTGVSQNPRHKITKRGQNVTFRCDPISEHNRLYWYRQTLGQGPEFLTYFQNEAQLEKSRLLSDRFSAERPKGSFSTLEIQRTEQGDSAMYLCASSSRGTVDNEQFFGPGTRLTVL.

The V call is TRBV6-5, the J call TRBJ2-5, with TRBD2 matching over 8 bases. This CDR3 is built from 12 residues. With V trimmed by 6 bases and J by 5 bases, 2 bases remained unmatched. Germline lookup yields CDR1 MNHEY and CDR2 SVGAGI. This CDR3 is CASSGLAETQYF. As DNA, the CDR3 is TGTGCCAGCAGCGGACTAGCTGAGACCCAGTACTTC.